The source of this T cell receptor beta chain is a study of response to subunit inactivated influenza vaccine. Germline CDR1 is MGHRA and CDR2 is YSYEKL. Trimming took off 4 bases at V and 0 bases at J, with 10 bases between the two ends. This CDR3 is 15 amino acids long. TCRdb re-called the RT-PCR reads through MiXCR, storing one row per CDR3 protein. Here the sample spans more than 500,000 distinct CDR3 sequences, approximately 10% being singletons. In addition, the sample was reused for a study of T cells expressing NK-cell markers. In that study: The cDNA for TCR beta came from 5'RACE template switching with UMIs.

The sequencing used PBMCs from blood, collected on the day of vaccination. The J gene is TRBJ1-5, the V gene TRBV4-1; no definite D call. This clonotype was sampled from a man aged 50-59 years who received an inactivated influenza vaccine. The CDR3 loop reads CASSPREFSNQPQHF. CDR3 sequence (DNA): TGCGCCAGCAGCCCGAGGGAGTTTAGCAATCAGCCCCAGCATTTT.